This TCR beta chain was recovered during a study of sequential checkpoint blockade in melanoma. At the level of the study: Arm A got nivolumab then ipilimumab; arm B the reverse, 1:1. After both sequences, patients received maintenance nivolumab.

Regarding treatment: randomized to nivolumab then ipilimumab (arm A) or the reverse (arm B). Patients had received no earlier DNA-damaging chemotherapy. Live CD3+CD8+ CD19− CD56− cells were sorted from PBMCs. The CDR3 extends over 15 amino acids. The V gene end was trimmed by 5 bases and the J gene end by 5 bases; junction bases not matched to a gene: 9. From germline, CDR1 is SEHNR and CDR2 FQNEAQ (reference sequence). Using immunoSEQ multiplex PCR, the repertoire was profiled, and TCRdb retains in-frame clones only, with some absent. The sample lists about 18,000 clones, 69% occurring once. Judged by abundance, this clone is medium-sized (0.01 to 0.1%).

The chain uses TRBV7-9 and TRBJ2-7; 10 nucleotides match TRBD1. Sequencing was performed on CD8+ T cells sorted from blood (inferred from file names), taken from a patient given nivolumab and ipilimumab in sequence. The receptor's source is a human donor with melanoma. CDR3 loop: CASSPGQGDTDEQYF. The CDR3 DNA sequence: TGTGCCAGCAGCCCAGGACAGGGGGATACAGACGAGCAGTACTTC. The whole variable domain, filled in from reference TRBV7-9 and TRBJ2-7, reads DTGVSQNPRHKITKRGQNVTFRCDPISEHNRLYWYRQTLGQGPEFLTYFQNEAQLEKSRLLSDRFSAERPKGSFSTLEIQRTEQGDSAMYLCASSPGQGDTDEQYFGPGTRLTVT.